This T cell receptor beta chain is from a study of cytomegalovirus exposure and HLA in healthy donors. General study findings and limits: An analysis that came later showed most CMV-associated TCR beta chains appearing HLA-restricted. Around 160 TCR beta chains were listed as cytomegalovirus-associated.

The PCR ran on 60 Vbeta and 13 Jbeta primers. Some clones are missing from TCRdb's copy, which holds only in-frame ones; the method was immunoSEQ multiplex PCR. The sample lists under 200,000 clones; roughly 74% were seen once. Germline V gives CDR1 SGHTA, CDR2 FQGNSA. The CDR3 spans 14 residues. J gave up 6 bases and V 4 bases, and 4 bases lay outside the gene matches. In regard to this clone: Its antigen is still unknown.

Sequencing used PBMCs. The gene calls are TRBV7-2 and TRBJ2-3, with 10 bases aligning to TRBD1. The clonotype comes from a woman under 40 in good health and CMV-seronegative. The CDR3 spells CASSSGQGTDTQYF. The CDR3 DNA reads TGTGCCAGCAGCTCGGGACAGGGGACCGATACGCAGTATTTT.